This T cell receptor (beta chain) was observed in a study of cytomegalovirus exposure and HLA in healthy donors. Study-wide context: The 120 million or so unique TCR beta sequences, from about 179 million T cells, were found by an earlier analysis.

It was with 60 Vbeta and 13 Jbeta primers that the PCR ran. Method: immunoSEQ multiplex PCR; TCRdb's copy keeps in-frame clones and lacks some. This table has roughly 170,000 clones, over 80% appearing once. CDR1 and CDR2 (germline): SGHRS, YFSETQ. V was clipped by 4 bases and J by 3 bases, with 19 bases between them. The CDR3 totals 17 residues. This TCR derives from a woman aged 50 to 60 in good health and CMV-seropositive. Sequencing was done on a sample of PBMCs. This sequence joins TRBV5-1 and TRBJ2-2; the D gene is possibly TRBD2 (7 bases). This chain's CDR3 is CASSPNPGGADTGELFF. The CDR3 DNA reads as TGCGCCAGCAGCCCGAATCCTGGGGGGGCGGACACCGGGGAGCTGTTTTTT.